A selection of T cell receptor beta chains follows, all from one sample in a study of cytomegalovirus exposure and HLA in healthy donors. Produced via immunoSEQ multiplex PCR; TCRdb's table is partial and in-frame only. Of approximately 170,000 clones in the sample, approximately 83% are singletons; the top ten hold more than 1%. What was sequenced was PBMCs. These receptors were obtained from a boy aged 2 to 10 in good health and CMV-seronegative. CDR3s include the opening cysteine and the closing phenylalanine or tryptophan. The D gene is left open where the match is weak.

d_call j_call v_call cdr3_aa
- TRBJ2-1 TRBV27 CASSLFGADNERFF
TRBD2 TRBJ2-1 TRBV11-1 CASRAGEFYNEQFF
- TRBJ1-1 TRBV5-1 CASSWAAHRNTEAFF
- TRBJ1-1 TRBV2 CASTSTGIRNTEAFF
- TRBJ1-1 TRBV7-7 CASSPLSAPLGNTEAFF
TRBD1 TRBJ2-2 TRBV6-1 CASRQGAWELFF
TRBD1 TRBJ2-2 TRBV7-8 CASSLRDRVTGELFF
- TRBJ2-7 TRBV29-1 CSVESKHEQYF
TRBD2 TRBJ2-5 TRBV9 CASSVAGGGGEETQYF
TRBD2 TRBJ2-3 TRBV9 CASSVVSGGTDTQYF
TRBD2 TRBJ2-7 TRBV7-9 CASSFISGSPYEQYF
TRBD2 TRBJ2-1 TRBV30 CAWSERGPIIYNEQFF
TRBD1 TRBJ1-4 TRBV19 CASSTSTGTNEKLFF
TRBD1 TRBJ2-7 TRBV5-4 CASSFWDSSYEQYF
- TRBJ2-7 TRBV5-4 CASSRYGREHYEQYF
- TRBJ1-5 TRBV19 CASSTLGGYSNQPQHF
TRBD2 TRBJ2-1 TRBV4-3 CASSQEAGGPNNEQFF
TRBD2 TRBJ2-2 TRBV19 CATKGREGTGELFF
- TRBJ1-1 TRBV4-3 CASSQALVGGVKFGNTEAFF
TRBD2 TRBJ2-3 TRBV5-1 CASSLGSGGAGSTDTQYF
- TRBJ2-1 TRBV5-1 CASSFSSRTYNEQFF
TRBD2 TRBJ2-1 TRBV7-2 CASSLLLAGVYNEQFF
TRBD1 TRBJ2-7 TRBV7-6 CASSLGTGAYEQYF
TRBD1 TRBJ2-1 TRBV14 CASSQVDRNEQFF
TRBD2 TRBJ2-2 TRBV5-5 CASSWEGWRGTGELFF
- TRBJ1-6 TRBV19 CASSIGWNSPLHF
TRBD2 TRBJ2-1 TRBV28 CASSLEAGGNEQFF
- TRBJ1-2 TRBV18 CASSDDFGYTF
TRBD1 TRBJ1-2 TRBV13 CASSISGTEYGYTF
TRBD1 TRBJ1-5 TRBV6-1 CASRDRAPNQPQHF
- TRBJ2-3 TRBV4-3 CASSQDRQGTDTQYF
- TRBJ2-2 TRBV5-1 CASSFSRGGTGELFF
TRBD1 TRBJ1-2 TRBV7-2 CASKGAQGYGYTF
TRBD1 TRBJ2-6 TRBV19 CASSINQGAHSGANVLTF
- TRBJ2-7 TRBV27 CASSGGSGQYF
- TRBJ1-1 TRBV27 CASRAVWENTEAFF